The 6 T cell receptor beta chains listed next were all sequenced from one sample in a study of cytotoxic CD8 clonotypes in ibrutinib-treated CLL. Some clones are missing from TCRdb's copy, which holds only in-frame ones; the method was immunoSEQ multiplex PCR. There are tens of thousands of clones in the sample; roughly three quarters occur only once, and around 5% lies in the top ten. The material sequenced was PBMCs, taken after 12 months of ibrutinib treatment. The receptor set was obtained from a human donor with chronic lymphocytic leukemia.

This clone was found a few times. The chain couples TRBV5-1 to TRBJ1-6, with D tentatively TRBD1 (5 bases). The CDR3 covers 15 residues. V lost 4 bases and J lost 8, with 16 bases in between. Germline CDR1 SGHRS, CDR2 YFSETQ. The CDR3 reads CASSRQAGGDSPLHF. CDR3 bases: TGCGCCAGCAGCCGCCAGGCCGGGGGAGATTCACCCCTCCACTTT. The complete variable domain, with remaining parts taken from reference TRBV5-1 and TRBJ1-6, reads KAGVTQTPRYLIKTRGQQVTLSCSPISGHRSVSWYQQTPGQGLQFLFEYFSETQRNKGNFPGRFSGRQFSNSRSEMNVSTLELGDSALYLCASSRQAGGDSPLHFGNGTRLTVT.

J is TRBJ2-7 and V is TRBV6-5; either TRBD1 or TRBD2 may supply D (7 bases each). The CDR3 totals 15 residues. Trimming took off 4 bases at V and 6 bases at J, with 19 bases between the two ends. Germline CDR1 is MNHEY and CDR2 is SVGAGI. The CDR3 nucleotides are TGTGCCAGCAGTTTGTCGGCAGGGGGGGCTTTCGAGCAGTACTTC. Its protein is CASSLSAGGAFEQYF.

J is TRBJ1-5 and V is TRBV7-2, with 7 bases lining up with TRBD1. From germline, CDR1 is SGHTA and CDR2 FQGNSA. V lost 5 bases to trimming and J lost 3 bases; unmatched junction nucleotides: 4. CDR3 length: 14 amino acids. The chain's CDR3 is CASSRGQSNQPQHF. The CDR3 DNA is TGTGCCAGCAGCAGGGGACAGTCCAATCAGCCCCAGCATTTT. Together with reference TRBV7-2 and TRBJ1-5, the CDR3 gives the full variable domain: GAGVSQSPSNKVTEKGKDVELRCDPISGHTALYWYRQSLGQGLEFLIYFQGNSAPDKSGLPSDRFSAERTGGSVSTLTIQRTQQEDSAVYLCASSRGQSNQPQHFGDGTRLSIL.

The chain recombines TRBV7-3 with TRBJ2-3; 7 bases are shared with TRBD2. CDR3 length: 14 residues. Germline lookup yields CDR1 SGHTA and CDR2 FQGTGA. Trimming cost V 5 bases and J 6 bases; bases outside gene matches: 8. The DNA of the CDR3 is TGTGCCAGCAGCCTGACCCCGCGGGGGGATACGCAGTATTTT. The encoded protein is CASSLTPRGDTQYF.

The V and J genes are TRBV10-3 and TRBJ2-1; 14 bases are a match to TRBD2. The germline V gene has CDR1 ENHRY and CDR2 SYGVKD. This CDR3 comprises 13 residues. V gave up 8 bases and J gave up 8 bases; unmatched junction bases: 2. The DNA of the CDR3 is TGTGCCATCGGGACTAGCGGGAGTGATGAGCAGTTCTTC. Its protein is CAIGTSGSDEQFF.

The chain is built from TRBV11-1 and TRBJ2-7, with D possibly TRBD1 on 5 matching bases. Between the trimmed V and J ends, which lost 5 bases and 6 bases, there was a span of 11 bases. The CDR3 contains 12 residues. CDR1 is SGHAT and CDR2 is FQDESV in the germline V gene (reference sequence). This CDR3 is CASSQGASEQYF. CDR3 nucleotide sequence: TGTGCCAGCAGCCAAGGGGCCTCCGAGCAGTACTTC.